These T cell receptor beta chains were read from a single sample in a study of vaccination and CD4 T cells after COVID-19. For these receptors, no antigen is known. TCRdb used MiXCR to reprocess the PCR reads, holding one entry per CDR3 protein. This sample has nearly 15,000 distinct CDR3 sequences, with 53% found just once. The sample here was CD4+ T cells from blood, cultured in vitro, taken before SARS-CoV-2 vaccination. These receptors were obtained from a human donor who had recovered from COVID-19. The CDR3 runs from the conserved cysteine through the conserved F or W. Each record gives: D gene, J gene, V gene, clone size, CDR3 protein, CDR3 DNA. A D gene is named only where the DNA matches it firmly. Rows give clone size only sometimes, using once, few, many, or a class for an expanded clone.

d_gene: TRBD2
j_gene: TRBJ2-3
v_gene: TRBV6-1
abundance: NA
CDR3aa: CASSLSGRGTDTQYF
CDR3nt: TGTGCCAGCAGTCTCAGCGGGAGAGGCACAGATACGCAGTATTTT

d_gene: TRBD2
j_gene: TRBJ2-5
v_gene: TRBV20-1
abundance: few
CDR3aa: CSAQPGGAQTQYF
CDR3nt: TGCAGTGCGCAACCGGGGGGGGCGCAGACCCAGTACTTC

d_gene: TRBD2
j_gene: TRBJ2-7
v_gene: TRBV7-2
abundance: NA
CDR3aa: CASSPRTSGRANEQYF
CDR3nt: TGTGCCAGCAGCCCCCGGACTAGCGGGAGAGCAAACGAGCAGTACTTC

d_gene: NA
j_gene: TRBJ2-5
v_gene: TRBV6-2/TRBV6-3
abundance: NA
CDR3aa: CASMRDGNIQETQYF
CDR3nt: TGTGCCAGCATGCGGGACGGGAACATACAAGAGACCCAGTACTTC

d_gene: TRBD1
j_gene: TRBJ1-1
v_gene: TRBV25-1
abundance: few
CDR3aa: CASSQQGGNTEAFF
CDR3nt: TGTGCCAGCAGCCAACAGGGGGGAAACACTGAAGCTTTCTTT

d_gene: TRBD1
j_gene: TRBJ1-1
v_gene: TRBV15
abundance: once
CDR3aa: CATSKTGTGVDRAFF
CDR3nt: TGTGCCACCAGCAAAACCGGGACAGGGGTAGACAGGGCTTTCTTT

d_gene: NA
j_gene: TRBJ1-1
v_gene: TRBV7-2
abundance: few
CDR3aa: CASTGIMNTEAFF
CDR3nt: TGTGCCAGCACCGGAATTATGAACACTGAAGCTTTCTTT

d_gene: TRBD1
j_gene: TRBJ1-5
v_gene: TRBV6-1
abundance: few
CDR3aa: CASRPIQGVSNQPQHF
CDR3nt: TGTGCCAGCAGGCCTATCCAGGGGGTTAGCAATCAGCCCCAGCATTTT

d_gene: NA
j_gene: TRBJ1-5
v_gene: TRBV30
abundance: NA
CDR3aa: CAWSAGGGNQPQHF
CDR3nt: TGTGCCTGGAGTGCGGGAGGGGGGAATCAGCCCCAGCATTTT

d_gene: NA
j_gene: TRBJ2-7
v_gene: TRBV21-1
abundance: NA
CDR3aa: CASSYEQYF
CDR3nt: TGTGCCAGCTCCTACGAGCAGTACTTC

d_gene: TRBD2
j_gene: TRBJ2-1
v_gene: TRBV14
abundance: NA
CDR3aa: CASSLSGGNEQFF
CDR3nt: TGTGCCAGCAGCCTAAGCGGGGGCAATGAGCAGTTCTTC

d_gene: NA
j_gene: TRBJ1-1
v_gene: TRBV7-6
abundance: few
CDR3aa: CASSLGRNTEAFF
CDR3nt: TGTGCCAGCAGCTTAGGGCGGAACACTGAAGCTTTCTTT

d_gene: NA
j_gene: TRBJ2-6
v_gene: TRBV6-1
abundance: few
CDR3aa: CASSEEGSGANVLTF
CDR3nt: TGTGCCAGCAGTGAGGAGGGTTCTGGGGCCAACGTCCTGACTTTC

d_gene: NA
j_gene: TRBJ2-1
v_gene: TRBV20-1
abundance: NA
CDR3aa: CSLSRSRGEQFF
CDR3nt: TGCAGTCTAAGCCGTTCTAGGGGCGAGCAGTTCTTC

d_gene: NA
j_gene: TRBJ1-6
v_gene: TRBV6-1
abundance: NA
CDR3aa: CASRAGLMGSPLHF
CDR3nt: TGTGCCAGCAGAGCAGGGCTAATGGGTTCACCCCTCCACTTT

d_gene: NA
j_gene: TRBJ1-3
v_gene: TRBV20-1
abundance: few
CDR3aa: CSASFSSGNTIYF
CDR3nt: TGCAGTGCTAGCTTCTCCTCTGGAAACACCATATATTTT

d_gene: NA
j_gene: TRBJ1-5
v_gene: TRBV28
abundance: NA
CDR3aa: CASSRSADSNQPQHF
CDR3nt: TGTGCCAGCAGTCGGTCGGCGGATAGCAATCAGCCCCAGCATTTT

d_gene: NA
j_gene: TRBJ2-3
v_gene: TRBV19
abundance: once
CDR3aa: CASSIRGFSGTGIDTQYF
CDR3nt: TGTGCCAGTAGTATTAGAGGATTTTCCGGGACCGGGATCGATACGCAGTATTTT

d_gene: NA
j_gene: TRBJ1-6
v_gene: TRBV12-3/TRBV12-4
abundance: NA
CDR3aa: CASRSSGLSNSPLHF
CDR3nt: TGTGCCAGCAGATCCTCGGGACTCTCTAATTCACCCCTCCACTTT

d_gene: NA
j_gene: TRBJ1-5
v_gene: TRBV2
abundance: once
CDR3aa: CASSGIRVGYSNQPQHF
CDR3nt: TGTGCCAGCAGTGGTATTAGGGTTGGGTATAGCAATCAGCCCCAGCATTTT

d_gene: NA
j_gene: TRBJ2-2
v_gene: TRBV6-1
abundance: few
CDR3aa: CASSEAGVGWELFF
CDR3nt: TGTGCCAGCAGTGAAGCGGGTGTAGGGTGGGAGCTGTTTTTT

d_gene: TRBD1
j_gene: TRBJ1-5
v_gene: TRBV6-1
abundance: few
CDR3aa: CASRSDRGHSNQPQHF
CDR3nt: TGTGCCAGCAGGAGTGACAGGGGTCATAGCAATCAGCCCCAGCATTTT

d_gene: NA
j_gene: TRBJ1-5
v_gene: TRBV28
abundance: few
CDR3aa: CASRALLEPQHF
CDR3nt: TGTGCCAGCAGAGCACTACTGGAGCCCCAGCATTTT

d_gene: NA
j_gene: TRBJ2-2
v_gene: TRBV20-1
abundance: NA
CDR3aa: CSASWRSTGELFF
CDR3nt: TGCAGTGCTAGTTGGAGGAGCACCGGGGAGCTGTTTTTT

d_gene: NA
j_gene: TRBJ2-3
v_gene: TRBV20-1
abundance: NA
CDR3aa: CSASGTSSTDTQYF
CDR3nt: TGCAGTGCTAGCGGGACCTCTAGCACAGATACGCAGTATTTT

d_gene: NA
j_gene: TRBJ2-2
v_gene: TRBV11-3
abundance: NA
CDR3aa: CASSLNTGELFF
CDR3nt: TGTGCCAGCAGCTTAAACACCGGGGAGCTGTTTTTT

d_gene: NA
j_gene: TRBJ1-3
v_gene: TRBV7-9
abundance: once
CDR3aa: CASSDMGAAGNTIYF
CDR3nt: TGTGCCAGCAGCGATATGGGGGCGGCTGGAAACACCATATATTTT

d_gene: TRBD1
j_gene: TRBJ2-3
v_gene: TRBV6-1
abundance: NA
CDR3aa: CASSVGQGADTQYF
CDR3nt: TGTGCCAGTTCCGTGGGACAGGGAGCAGATACGCAGTATTTT

d_gene: NA
j_gene: TRBJ1-1
v_gene: TRBV19
abundance: NA
CDR3aa: CASSIDRGIKAFF
CDR3nt: TGTGCCAGTAGTATAGATCGGGGAATAAAAGCTTTCTTT

d_gene: NA
j_gene: TRBJ1-2
v_gene: TRBV15
abundance: few
CDR3aa: CATSRGGTMGPGYTF
CDR3nt: TGTGCCACCAGCAGAGGTGGGACTATGGGGCCTGGCTACACCTTC

d_gene: NA
j_gene: TRBJ2-5
v_gene: TRBV20-1
abundance: few
CDR3aa: CSARIPPTQYF
CDR3nt: TGCAGTGCTAGAATCCCCCCGACCCAGTACTTC

d_gene: TRBD1
j_gene: TRBJ2-7
v_gene: TRBV7-8
abundance: NA
CDR3aa: CASSFGDRVYEQYF
CDR3nt: TGTGCCAGCAGCTTTGGGGACAGGGTTTACGAGCAGTACTTC

d_gene: NA
j_gene: TRBJ2-5
v_gene: TRBV18
abundance: NA
CDR3aa: CASSPPHQGQGTQYF
CDR3nt: TGTGCCAGCTCACCGCCCCATCAAGGTCAAGGGACCCAGTACTTC

d_gene: NA
j_gene: TRBJ1-1
v_gene: TRBV20-1
abundance: few
CDR3aa: CSAMGDIAEAFF
CDR3nt: TGCAGTGCTATGGGGGATATCGCTGAAGCTTTCTTT

d_gene: NA
j_gene: TRBJ2-1
v_gene: TRBV10-1
abundance: NA
CDR3aa: CASSGGSSRDEQFF
CDR3nt: TGCGCCAGCAGTGGGGGGTCCTCCCGGGATGAGCAGTTCTTC

d_gene: TRBD1
j_gene: TRBJ2-3
v_gene: TRBV20-1
abundance: NA
CDR3aa: CSARVQGARDTQYF
CDR3nt: TGCAGTGCTAGAGTACAGGGGGCAAGAGATACGCAGTATTTT

d_gene: NA
j_gene: TRBJ2-7
v_gene: TRBV7-8
abundance: NA
CDR3aa: CASSLAEGGPYSYEQYF
CDR3nt: TGTGCCAGCAGCTTAGCCGAGGGTGGGCCCTACTCCTACGAGCAGTACTTC

d_gene: TRBD1
j_gene: TRBJ1-6
v_gene: TRBV19
abundance: NA
CDR3aa: CASSMSPGQGSPLHF
CDR3nt: TGTGCCAGTAGTATGAGTCCGGGACAGGGTTCACCCCTCCACTTT

d_gene: TRBD2
j_gene: TRBJ2-5
v_gene: TRBV30
abundance: few
CDR3aa: CAWSPGGGGARGTQYF
CDR3nt: TGTGCCTGGAGCCCGGGGGGCGGGGGGGCCCGAGGTACCCAGTACTTC

d_gene: NA
j_gene: TRBJ1-5
v_gene: TRBV7-2
abundance: NA
CDR3aa: CASSLYVGKQPQHF
CDR3nt: TGTGCCAGCAGCTTATATGTCGGGAAACAGCCCCAGCATTTT

d_gene: TRBD2
j_gene: TRBJ2-3
v_gene: TRBV10-1
abundance: NA
CDR3aa: CASSESGLARGTDTQYF
CDR3nt: TGCGCCAGCAGTGAGTCTGGACTAGCTCGTGGCACAGATACGCAGTATTTT

d_gene: NA
j_gene: TRBJ2-7
v_gene: TRBV15
abundance: NA
CDR3aa: CATSRTDNSYEQYF
CDR3nt: TGTGCCACCAGCAGGACGGACAACTCCTACGAGCAGTACTTC

d_gene: TRBD1
j_gene: TRBJ2-5
v_gene: TRBV20-1
abundance: NA
CDR3aa: CSARHRGWETQYF
CDR3nt: TGCAGTGCGCGTCACAGGGGGTGGGAGACCCAGTACTTC

d_gene: NA
j_gene: TRBJ1-2
v_gene: TRBV19
abundance: few
CDR3aa: CASSMAQIYGYTF
CDR3nt: TGTGCCAGTAGTATGGCCCAGATATATGGCTACACCTTC

d_gene: TRBD1
j_gene: TRBJ1-4
v_gene: TRBV19
abundance: NA
CDR3aa: CASSGGTGENEKLFF
CDR3nt: TGTGCCAGTAGTGGAGGGACAGGGGAGAATGAAAAACTGTTTTTT

d_gene: NA
j_gene: TRBJ2-5
v_gene: TRBV10-3
abundance: NA
CDR3aa: CAIRGAAQETQYF
CDR3nt: TGTGCCATCAGAGGGGCAGCCCAAGAGACCCAGTACTTC

d_gene: TRBD2
j_gene: TRBJ2-3
v_gene: TRBV7-9
abundance: NA
CDR3aa: CASSLRGAGGGADTQYF
CDR3nt: TGTGCCAGCAGCTTAAGGGGCGCGGGAGGCGGGGCAGATACGCAGTATTTT

d_gene: NA
j_gene: TRBJ1-1
v_gene: TRBV19
abundance: NA
CDR3aa: CASSISGSRPTEAFF
CDR3nt: TGTGCCAGTAGTATCTCCGGGTCCCGCCCCACTGAAGCTTTCTTT

d_gene: NA
j_gene: TRBJ2-3
v_gene: TRBV7-8
abundance: NA
CDR3aa: CASSLGYEQQDTQYF
CDR3nt: TGTGCCAGCAGCTTAGGTTACGAACAGCAAGATACGCAGTATTTT

d_gene: NA
j_gene: TRBJ1-1
v_gene: TRBV10-3
abundance: NA
CDR3aa: CAISESEFEAFF
CDR3nt: TGTGCCATCAGTGAGTCGGAGTTTGAAGCTTTCTTT

d_gene: NA
j_gene: TRBJ1-5
v_gene: TRBV20-1
abundance: few
CDR3aa: CSARVPGASNQPQHF
CDR3nt: TGCAGTGCTAGAGTCCCAGGGGCAAGCAATCAGCCCCAGCATTTT

d_gene: NA
j_gene: TRBJ2-1
v_gene: TRBV12-3/TRBV12-4
abundance: NA
CDR3aa: CASSLGGLGEQFF
CDR3nt: TGTGCCAGCAGTTTGGGCGGCCTGGGTGAGCAGTTCTTC

d_gene: TRBD2
j_gene: TRBJ2-1
v_gene: TRBV7-6
abundance: NA
CDR3aa: CASSLSPSGPGSEQFF
CDR3nt: TGTGCCAGCAGCTTAAGCCCTAGCGGTCCCGGGAGTGAGCAGTTCTTC

d_gene: NA
j_gene: TRBJ1-6
v_gene: TRBV7-2
abundance: NA
CDR3aa: CASSPPPPPLHF
CDR3nt: TGTGCCAGCAGCCCCCCCCCACCACCCCTCCACTTT

d_gene: NA
j_gene: TRBJ2-4
v_gene: TRBV19
abundance: NA
CDR3aa: CATSPAQLAKNIQYF
CDR3nt: TGTGCCACCTCTCCCGCCCAACTAGCCAAAAACATTCAGTACTTC

d_gene: TRBD2
j_gene: TRBJ2-1
v_gene: TRBV15
abundance: NA
CDR3aa: CATSRDRGLAGGKNNEQFF
CDR3nt: TGTGCCACCAGCAGGGACAGGGGACTAGCGGGAGGCAAAAACAATGAGCAGTTCTTC

d_gene: NA
j_gene: TRBJ1-1
v_gene: TRBV6-1
abundance: few
CDR3aa: CASSEGPNPLGAFF
CDR3nt: TGTGCCAGCAGTGAGGGTCCTAACCCCCTCGGAGCTTTCTTT

d_gene: NA
j_gene: TRBJ1-5
v_gene: TRBV5-1
abundance: NA
CDR3aa: CASSFGTGAHQPQHF
CDR3nt: TGCGCCAGCAGCTTTGGGACTGGGGCCCATCAGCCCCAGCATTTT

d_gene: NA
j_gene: TRBJ2-3
v_gene: TRBV7-9
abundance: NA
CDR3aa: CASSLAQRDTQYF
CDR3nt: TGTGCCAGCAGCTTAGCGCAAAGGGATACGCAGTATTTT

d_gene: TRBD2
j_gene: TRBJ2-2
v_gene: TRBV19
abundance: once
CDR3aa: CASSAWTSGNTGELFF
CDR3nt: TGTGCCAGTAGTGCCTGGACTAGCGGGAACACCGGGGAGCTGTTTTTT